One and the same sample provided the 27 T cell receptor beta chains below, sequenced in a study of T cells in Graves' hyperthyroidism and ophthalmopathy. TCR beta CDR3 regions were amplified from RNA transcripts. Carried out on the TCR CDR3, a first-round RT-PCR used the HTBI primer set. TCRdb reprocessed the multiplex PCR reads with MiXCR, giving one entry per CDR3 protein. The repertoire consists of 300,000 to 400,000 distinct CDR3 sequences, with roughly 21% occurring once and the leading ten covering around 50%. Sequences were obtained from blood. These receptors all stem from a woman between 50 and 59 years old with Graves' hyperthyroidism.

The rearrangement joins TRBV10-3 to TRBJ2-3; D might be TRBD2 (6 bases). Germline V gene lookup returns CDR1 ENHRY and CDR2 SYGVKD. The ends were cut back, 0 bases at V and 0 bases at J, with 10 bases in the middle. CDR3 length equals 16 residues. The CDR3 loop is CAISESAGTSTDTQYF. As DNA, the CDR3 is TGTGCCATCAGTGAGTCGGCGGGAACTAGCACAGATACGCAGTATTTT.

CDR3 coding DNA: TGCGCCAGCAGCTTAACAGGACCGTACAATGAGCAGTTCTTC. Protein: CASSLTGPYNEQFF. The chain recombines TRBV5-1 with TRBJ2-1, with D perhaps TRBD1 (5 bases). Germline V lookup: CDR1 SGHRS, CDR2 YFSETQ. Trimming removed 2 bases at V and 4 bases at J, with 10 bases between. CDR3 length: 14 amino acids.

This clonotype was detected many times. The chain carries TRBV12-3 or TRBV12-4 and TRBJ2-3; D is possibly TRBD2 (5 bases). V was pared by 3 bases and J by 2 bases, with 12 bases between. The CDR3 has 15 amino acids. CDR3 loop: CASSFTGSPTDTQYF. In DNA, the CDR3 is TGTGCCAGCAGTTTTACGGGATCCCCCACAGATACGCAGTATTTT.

CDR3 bases: TGTGCCAGCAGAACCAGCGGGGGGGCTTCTTACGAGCAGTACTTC. This gives the protein CASRTSGGASYEQYF. This chain joins TRBV28 and TRBJ2-7; 10 nucleotides match TRBD2. The CDR3 is 15 residues long. The J segment lost 4 bases and the V segment lost 6 bases, leaving 9 bases of the junction unmatched. In germline, CDR1 is MDHEN, CDR2 SYDVKM.

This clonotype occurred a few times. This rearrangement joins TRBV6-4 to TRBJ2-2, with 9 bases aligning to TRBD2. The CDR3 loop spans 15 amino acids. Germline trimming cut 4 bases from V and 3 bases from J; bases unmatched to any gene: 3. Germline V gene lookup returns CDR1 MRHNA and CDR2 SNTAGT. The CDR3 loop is CASSVSGGYTGELFF. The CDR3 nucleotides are TGTGCCAGCAGTGTCAGCGGGGGGTACACCGGGGAGCTGTTTTTT.

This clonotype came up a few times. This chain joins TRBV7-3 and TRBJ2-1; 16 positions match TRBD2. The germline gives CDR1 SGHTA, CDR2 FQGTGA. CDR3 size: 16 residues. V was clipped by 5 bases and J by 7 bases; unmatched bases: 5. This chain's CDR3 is CASSQGLAGGQNEQFF. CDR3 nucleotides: TGTGCCAGCAGCCAGGGACTAGCGGGAGGGCAGAATGAGCAGTTCTTC. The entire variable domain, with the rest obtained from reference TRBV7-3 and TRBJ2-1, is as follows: GAGVSQTPSNKVTEKGKYVELRCDPISGHTALYWYRQSLGQGPEFLIYFQGTGAADDSGLPNDRFFAVRPEGSVSTLKIQRTERGDSAVYLCASSQGLAGGQNEQFFGPGTRLTVL.

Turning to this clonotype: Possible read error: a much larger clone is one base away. This CDR3 reads CASSELDTRYF. For the CDR3, the DNA is TGTGCCAGCAGTGAATTGGATACGCGGTATTTT. V is TRBV2 and J is TRBJ2-3; no clear D gene. The CDR3 runs to 11 residues. Germline CDR1 is SNHLY and CDR2 is FYNNEI.

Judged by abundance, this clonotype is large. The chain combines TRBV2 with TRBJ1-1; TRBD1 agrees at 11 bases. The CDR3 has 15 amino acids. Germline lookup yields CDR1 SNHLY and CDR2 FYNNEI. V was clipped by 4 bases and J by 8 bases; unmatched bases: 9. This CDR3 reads CASSGTGGAFSEAFF. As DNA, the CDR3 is TGTGCCAGCAGTGGGACAGGGGGCGCGTTCTCCGAAGCTTTCTTT.

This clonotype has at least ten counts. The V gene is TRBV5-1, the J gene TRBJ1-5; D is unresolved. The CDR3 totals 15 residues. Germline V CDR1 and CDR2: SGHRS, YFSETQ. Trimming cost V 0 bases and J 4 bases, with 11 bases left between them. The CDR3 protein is CASSLGSPANQPQHF. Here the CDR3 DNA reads TGCGCCAGCAGCTTGGGAAGCCCCGCAAATCAGCCCCAGCATTTT.

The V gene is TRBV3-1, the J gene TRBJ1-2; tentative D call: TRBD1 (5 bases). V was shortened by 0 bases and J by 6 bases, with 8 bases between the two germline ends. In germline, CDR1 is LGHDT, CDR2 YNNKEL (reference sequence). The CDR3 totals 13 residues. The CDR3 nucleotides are TGTGCCAGCAGCCAAGATTGGGGCGATGGCTACACCTTC. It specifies CASSQDWGDGYTF.

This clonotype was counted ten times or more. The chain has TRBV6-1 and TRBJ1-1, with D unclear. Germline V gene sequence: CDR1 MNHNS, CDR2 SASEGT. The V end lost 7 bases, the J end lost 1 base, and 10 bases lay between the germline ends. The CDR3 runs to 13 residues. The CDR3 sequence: CASNWAQNTEAFF. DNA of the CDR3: TGTGCCAGCAATTGGGCACAGAACACTGAAGCTTTCTTT.

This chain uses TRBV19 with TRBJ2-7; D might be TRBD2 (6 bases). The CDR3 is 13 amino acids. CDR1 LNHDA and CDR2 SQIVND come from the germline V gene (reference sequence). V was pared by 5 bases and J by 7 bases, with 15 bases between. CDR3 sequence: CASSPAGLPEQYF. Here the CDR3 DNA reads TGTGCCAGTAGTCCCGCGGGGCTCCCGGAGCAGTACTTC.

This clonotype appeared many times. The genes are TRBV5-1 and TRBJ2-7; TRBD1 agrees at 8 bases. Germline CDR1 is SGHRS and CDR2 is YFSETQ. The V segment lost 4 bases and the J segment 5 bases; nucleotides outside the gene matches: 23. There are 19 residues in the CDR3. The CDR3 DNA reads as TGCGCCAGCAGCCGGGGGCTGGGGACAGGATCCCCTGGGGGAAACGAGCAGTACTTC. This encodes CASSRGLGTGSPGGNEQYF.

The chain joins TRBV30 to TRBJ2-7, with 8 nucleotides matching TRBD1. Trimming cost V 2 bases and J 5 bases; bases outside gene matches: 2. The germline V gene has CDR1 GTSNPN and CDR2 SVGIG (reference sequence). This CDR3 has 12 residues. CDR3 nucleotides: TGTGCCTGGAGTAAACAGGGGGACGAGCAGTACTTC. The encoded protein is CAWSKQGDEQYF.

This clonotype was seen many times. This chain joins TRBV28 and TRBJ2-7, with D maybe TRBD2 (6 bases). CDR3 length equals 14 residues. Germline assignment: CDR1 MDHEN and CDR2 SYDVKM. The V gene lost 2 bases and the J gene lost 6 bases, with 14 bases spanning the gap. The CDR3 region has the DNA TGTGCCAGCAGTTTAGCGGGAAGCGGTATCGAGCAGTACTTC. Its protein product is CASSLAGSGIEQYF.

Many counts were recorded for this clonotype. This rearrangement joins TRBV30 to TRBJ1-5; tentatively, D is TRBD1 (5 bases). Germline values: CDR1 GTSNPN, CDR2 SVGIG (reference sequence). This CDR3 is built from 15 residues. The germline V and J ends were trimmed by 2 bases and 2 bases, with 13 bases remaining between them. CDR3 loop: CAWSFRGDGNQPQHF. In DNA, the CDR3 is TGTGCCTGGAGTTTCCGGGGCGATGGCAATCAGCCCCAGCATTTT.

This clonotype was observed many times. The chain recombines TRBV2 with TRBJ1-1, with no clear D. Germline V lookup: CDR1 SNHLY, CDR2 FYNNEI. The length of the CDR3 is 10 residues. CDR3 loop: CVGRIAGAFF. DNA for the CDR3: TGTGTCGGACGGATCGCGGGAGCTTTCTTT.

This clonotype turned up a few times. Here the CDR3 reads CASSLARWELFF. The CDR3 coding sequence is TGTGCCAGCAGCTTAGCGCGATGGGAGCTGTTTTTT. The V and J genes are TRBV7-9 and TRBJ2-2, with D uncertain. Germline values: CDR1 SEHNR, CDR2 FQNEAQ (reference sequence). Trimming removed 0 bases from V and 9 bases from J, with 5 bases in between. This CDR3 is 12 amino acids long.

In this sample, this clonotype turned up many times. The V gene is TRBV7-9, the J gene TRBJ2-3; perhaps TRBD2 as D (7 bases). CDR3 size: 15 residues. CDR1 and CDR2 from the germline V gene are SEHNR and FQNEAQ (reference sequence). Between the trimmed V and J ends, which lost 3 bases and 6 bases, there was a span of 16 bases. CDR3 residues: CASSFAGARGDTQYF. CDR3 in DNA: TGTGCCAGCAGCTTTGCGGGGGCGCGGGGGGATACGCAGTATTTT.

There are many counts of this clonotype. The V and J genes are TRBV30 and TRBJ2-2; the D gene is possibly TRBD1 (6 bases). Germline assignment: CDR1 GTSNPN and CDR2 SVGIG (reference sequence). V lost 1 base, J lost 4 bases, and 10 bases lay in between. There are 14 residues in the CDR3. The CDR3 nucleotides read TGTGCCTGGAGTGCCACAGGGTTCACCGGGGAGCTGTTTTTT. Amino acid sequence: CAWSATGFTGELFF.

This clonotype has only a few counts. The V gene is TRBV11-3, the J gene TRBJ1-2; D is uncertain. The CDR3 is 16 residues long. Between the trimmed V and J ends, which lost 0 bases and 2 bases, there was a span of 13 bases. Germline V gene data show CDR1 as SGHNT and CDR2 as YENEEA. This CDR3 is CASSLESSGENYGYTF. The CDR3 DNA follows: TGTGCCAGCAGCTTAGAATCCTCCGGGGAGAACTATGGCTACACCTTC.

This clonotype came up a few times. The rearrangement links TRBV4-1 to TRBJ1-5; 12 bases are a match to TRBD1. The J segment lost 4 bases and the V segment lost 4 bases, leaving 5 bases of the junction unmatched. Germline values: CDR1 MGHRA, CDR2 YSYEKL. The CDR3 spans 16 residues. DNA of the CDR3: TGCGCCAGCAGCCCAGGGGACAGGGGGCCTAATCAGCCCCAGCATTTT. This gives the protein CASSPGDRGPNQPQHF.

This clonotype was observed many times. Written as DNA, the CDR3 is TGTGCCAGCAGTGAAGGGCAGGGTGGGCAGCCCCAGCATTTT. Translating it yields CASSEGQGGQPQHF. The chain links TRBV2 to TRBJ1-5, with D maybe TRBD1 (5 bases). Looked up from germline, CDR1 is SNHLY and CDR2 is FYNNEI. V dropped 1 base and J dropped 7 bases, with 11 bases sitting between them. The CDR3 totals 14 residues.

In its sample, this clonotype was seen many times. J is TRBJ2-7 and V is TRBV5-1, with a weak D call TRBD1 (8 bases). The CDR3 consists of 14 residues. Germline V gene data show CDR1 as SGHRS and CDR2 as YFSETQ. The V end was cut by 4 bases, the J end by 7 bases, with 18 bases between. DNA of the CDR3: TGCGCCAGCAGCAGCGGGGACAGGAGGATGGAGCAGTACTTC. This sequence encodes CASSSGDRRMEQYF.

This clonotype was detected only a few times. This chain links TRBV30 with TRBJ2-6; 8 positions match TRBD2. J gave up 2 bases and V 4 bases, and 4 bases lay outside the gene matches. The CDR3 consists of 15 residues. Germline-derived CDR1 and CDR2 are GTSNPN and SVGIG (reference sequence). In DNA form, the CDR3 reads TGTGCCTGGATCTCGGGGGGGGCTGGGGCCAACGTCCTGACTTTC. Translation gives CAWISGGAGANVLTF.

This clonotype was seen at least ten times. CDR3 DNA sequence: TGCGCCAGCACTTGGGGCAGCATTAATGAAAAACTGTTTTTT. Its protein product is CASTWGSINEKLFF. V is TRBV5-1 and J is TRBJ1-4; D is possibly TRBD1 (5 bases). The V gene's germline CDR1 is SGHRS and CDR2 YFSETQ. V lost 6 bases to trimming and J lost 4 bases, with 13 bases between them. The CDR3 totals 14 residues.

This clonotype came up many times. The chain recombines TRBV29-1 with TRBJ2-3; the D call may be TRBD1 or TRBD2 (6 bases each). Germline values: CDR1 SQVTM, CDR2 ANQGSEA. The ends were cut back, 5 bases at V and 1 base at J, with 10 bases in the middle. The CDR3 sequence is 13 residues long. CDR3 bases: TGCAGCGTTTCCGGGGGCGGCACAGATACGCAGTATTTT. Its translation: CSVSGGGTDTQYF.